This T cell receptor beta chain was documented in a study of a mutant IDH1 vaccine in newly diagnosed glioma. Study-wide background: The start of vaccination came 4-6 weeks after radiotherapy alone, or with temozolomide cycles. Previous treatment comprised radiotherapy, temozolomide, or both, mostly both.

Data came from immunoSEQ multiplex PCR; TCRdb stores just in-frame clones and leaves some out. Of under 50,000 clones listed, 88% were seen once; the top ten hold around 5.7%. Time point meaning: week 35, safety follow-up. Every vaccination contained 300 ug of the mutant IDH1 20-mer peptide and was paired with topical imiquimod. The germline CDR1 and CDR2 sequences are SGDLS and YYNGEE. V lost 4 bases, J lost 4 bases, and 10 bases stayed unmatched. The CDR3 runs 15 residues. Turning to this clone: Its antigen is still unknown.

This TCR derives from a woman aged 35 to 49 with glioma. The material was PBMCs, obtained from a glioma patient whose treatment included an IDH1 peptide vaccine. This rearrangement joins TRBV9 to TRBJ2-7; TRBD1 agrees at 8 bases. CDR3 amino acids: CASSPRTGLRYEQYF. As DNA, the CDR3 is TGTGCCAGCAGCCCGAGGACAGGGCTCAGGTACGAGCAGTACTTC.